This TCR beta chain was observed in a study of blood T cell repertoires in COVID-19. About the research overall: The analysed material was cDNA or gDNA that came from T cells, B-cell-depleted T cells, or PBMCs.

The Seattle site enrolled patients during active infection and followed them longitudinally. Produced via immunoSEQ multiplex PCR; TCRdb's table is partial and in-frame only. The table records approximately 120,000 clones, about 85% of them present only once. The sequencing input was peripheral blood. This sequence was found in an elderly woman with COVID-19, enrolled during active disease.

CDR3 protein: CASSEGRRNQPQHF. In nucleotides, the CDR3 is TGTGCCAGTAGTGAGGGAAGGAGAAATCAGCCCCAGCATTTT. The chain has TRBV19 and TRBJ1-5; D call uncertain. The V end was cut by 5 bases, the J end by 4 bases, with 12 bases between. There are 14 residues in the CDR3. CDR1 and CDR2 from the germline V gene are LNHDA and SQIVND (reference sequence).